Reported below is one T cell receptor beta chain. The repertoire was sequenced with immunoSEQ multiplex PCR; TCRdb's copy has only in-frame clones and lacks some. The sample includes about 160,000 clones, 92% seen only once; the top ten take approximately 3.3%. This record belongs to a study of T cell responses to AZD1222 COVID-19 vaccine. In germline, CDR1 is LNHDA, CDR2 SQIVND (reference sequence). Trimming shortened V by 5 bases and J by 0 bases, and 11 bases separated the two germline ends. CDR3 length equals 15 residues. This chain uses TRBV19 with TRBJ1-5, with a possible D match to TRBD1 (5 bases). Source: peripheral blood, taken 28 days after the second AZD1222 dose. This clonotype was obtained from an adult who received the AZD1222 COVID-19 vaccine. The CDR3 DNA reads TGTGCCAGTAGTGCCGGGACGGATAGCAATCAGCCCCAGCATTTT. Its protein is CASSAGTDSNQPQHF.